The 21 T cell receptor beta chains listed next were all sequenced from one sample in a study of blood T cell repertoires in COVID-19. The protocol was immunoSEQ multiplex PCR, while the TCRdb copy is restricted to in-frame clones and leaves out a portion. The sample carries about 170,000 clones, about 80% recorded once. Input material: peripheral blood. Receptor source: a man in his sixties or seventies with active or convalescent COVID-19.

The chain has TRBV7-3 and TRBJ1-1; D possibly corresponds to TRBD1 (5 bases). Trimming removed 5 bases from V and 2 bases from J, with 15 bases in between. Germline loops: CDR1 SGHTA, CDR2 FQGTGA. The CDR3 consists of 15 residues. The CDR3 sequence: CASSPLPGLNTEAFF. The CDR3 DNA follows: TGTGCCAGCAGCCCCCTCCCGGGACTCAACACTGAAGCTTTCTTT.

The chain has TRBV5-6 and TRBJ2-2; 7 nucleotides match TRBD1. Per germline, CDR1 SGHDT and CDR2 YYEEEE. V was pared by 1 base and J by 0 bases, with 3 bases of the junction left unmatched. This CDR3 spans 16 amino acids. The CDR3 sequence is CASSLFGQANTGELFF. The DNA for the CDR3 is TGTGCCAGCAGCTTGTTTGGACAGGCGAACACCGGGGAGCTGTTTTTT.

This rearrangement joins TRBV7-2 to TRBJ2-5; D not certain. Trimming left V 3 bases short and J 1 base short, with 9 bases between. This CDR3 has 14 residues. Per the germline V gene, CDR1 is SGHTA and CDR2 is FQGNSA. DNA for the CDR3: TGTGCCAGCAGCTTCAGACTTAGCCAAGAGACCCAGTACTTC. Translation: CASSFRLSQETQYF.

This CDR3 reads CASSLAQGRYNSPLHF. CDR3 nucleotides: TGTGCCAGCAGCTTAGCACAGGGCCGATATAATTCACCCCTCCACTTT. The V and J genes are TRBV11-2 and TRBJ1-6; D is possibly TRBD1 (6 bases). With 1 base removed from V and 4 bases from J, the gap between germline ends came to 11 bases. Germline V gene data show CDR1 as SGHAT and CDR2 as FQNNGV. CDR3 length equals 16 residues.

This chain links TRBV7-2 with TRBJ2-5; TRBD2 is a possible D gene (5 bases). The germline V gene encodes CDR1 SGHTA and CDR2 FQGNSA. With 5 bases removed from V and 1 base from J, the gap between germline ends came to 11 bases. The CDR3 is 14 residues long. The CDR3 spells CASSPRLTQETQYF. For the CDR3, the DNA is TGTGCCAGCAGCCCAAGACTAACCCAAGAGACCCAGTACTTC.

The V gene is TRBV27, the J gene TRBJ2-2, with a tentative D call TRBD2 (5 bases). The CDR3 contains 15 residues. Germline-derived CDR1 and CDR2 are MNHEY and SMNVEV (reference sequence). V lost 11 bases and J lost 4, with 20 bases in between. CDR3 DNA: TGTGCCTCTCGGGGTGGGGTTACTTCCACCGGGGAGCTGTTTTTT. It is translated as CASRGGVTSTGELFF.

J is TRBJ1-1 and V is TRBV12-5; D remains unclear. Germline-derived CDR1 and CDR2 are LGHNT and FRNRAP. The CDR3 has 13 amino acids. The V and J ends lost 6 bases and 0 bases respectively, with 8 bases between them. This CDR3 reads CASGPPMNTEAFF. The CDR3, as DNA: TGTGCTAGTGGCCCCCCCATGAACACTGAAGCTTTCTTT. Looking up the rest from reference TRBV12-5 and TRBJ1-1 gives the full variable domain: DARVTQTPRHKVTEMGQEVTMRCQPILGHNTVFWYRQTMMQGLELLAYFRNRAPLDDSGMPKDRFSAEMPDATLATLKIQPSEPRDSAVYFCASGPPMNTEAFFGQGTRLTVV.

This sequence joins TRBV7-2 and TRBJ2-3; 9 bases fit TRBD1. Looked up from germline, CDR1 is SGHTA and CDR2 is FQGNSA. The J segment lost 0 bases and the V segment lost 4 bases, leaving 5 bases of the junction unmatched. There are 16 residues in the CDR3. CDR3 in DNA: TGTGCCAGCAGCTCCAGGACAGGGGCAAGCACAGATACGCAGTATTTT. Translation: CASSSRTGASTDTQYF.

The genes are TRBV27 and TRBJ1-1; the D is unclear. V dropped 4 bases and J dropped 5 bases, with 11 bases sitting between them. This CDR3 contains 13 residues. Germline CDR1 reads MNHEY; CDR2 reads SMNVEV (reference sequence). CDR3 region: CASSSRQTTEAFF. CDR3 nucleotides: TGTGCCAGCAGTTCCCGGCAGACTACTGAAGCTTTCTTT.

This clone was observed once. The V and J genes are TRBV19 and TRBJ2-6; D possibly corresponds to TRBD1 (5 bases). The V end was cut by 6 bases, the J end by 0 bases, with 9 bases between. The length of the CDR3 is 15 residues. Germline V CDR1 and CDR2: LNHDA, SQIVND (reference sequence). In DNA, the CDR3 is TGTGCCAGTAGCCCTGACAGCTCTGGGGCCAACGTCCTGACTTTC. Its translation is CASSPDSSGANVLTF. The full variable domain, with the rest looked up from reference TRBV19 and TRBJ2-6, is DGGITQSPKYLFRKEGQNVTLSCEQNLNHDAMYWYRQDPGQGLRLIYYSQIVNDFQKGDIAEGYSVSREKKESFPLTVTSAQKNPTAFYLCASSPDSSGANVLTFGAGSRLTVL.

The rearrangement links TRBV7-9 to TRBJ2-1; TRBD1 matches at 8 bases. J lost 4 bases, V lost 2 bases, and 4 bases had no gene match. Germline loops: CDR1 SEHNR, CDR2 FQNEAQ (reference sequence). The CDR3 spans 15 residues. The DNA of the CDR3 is TGTGCCAGCAGCTTAACAGGGGGAACTTACAATGAGCAGTTCTTC. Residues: CASSLTGGTYNEQFF. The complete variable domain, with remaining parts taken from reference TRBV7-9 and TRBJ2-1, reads DTGVSQNPRHKITKRGQNVTFRCDPISEHNRLYWYRQTLGQGPEFLTYFQNEAQLEKSRLLSDRFSAERPKGSFSTLEIQRTEQGDSAMYLCASSLTGGTYNEQFFGPGTRLTVL.

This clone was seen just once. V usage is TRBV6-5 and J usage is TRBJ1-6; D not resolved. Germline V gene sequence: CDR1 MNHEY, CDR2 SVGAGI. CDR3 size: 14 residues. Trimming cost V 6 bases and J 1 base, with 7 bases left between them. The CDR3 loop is CASSRDSYNSPLHF. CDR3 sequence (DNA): TGTGCCAGCAGCCGAGATTCCTATAATTCACCCCTCCACTTT.

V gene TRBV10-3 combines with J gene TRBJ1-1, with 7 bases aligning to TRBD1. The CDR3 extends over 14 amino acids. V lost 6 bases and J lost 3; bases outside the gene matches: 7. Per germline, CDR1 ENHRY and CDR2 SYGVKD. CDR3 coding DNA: TGTGCCATCAGCCCCAGGGGGAGTGACACTGAAGCTTTCTTT. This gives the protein CAISPRGSDTEAFF.

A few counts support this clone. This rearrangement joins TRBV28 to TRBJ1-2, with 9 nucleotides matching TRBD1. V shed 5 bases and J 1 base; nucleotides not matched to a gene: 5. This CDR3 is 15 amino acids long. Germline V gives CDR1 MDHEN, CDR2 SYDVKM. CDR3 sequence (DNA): TGTGCCAGCAGTGCCTCGACAGGGGGTAACTATGGCTACACCTTC. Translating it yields CASSASTGGNYGYTF.

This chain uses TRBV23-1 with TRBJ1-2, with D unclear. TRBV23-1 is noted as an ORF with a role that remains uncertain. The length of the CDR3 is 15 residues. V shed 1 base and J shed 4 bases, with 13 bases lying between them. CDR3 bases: TGCGCCAGCAGTCAATGGGCACCCTTCGGCTATGGCTACACCTTC. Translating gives CASSQWAPFGYGYTF.

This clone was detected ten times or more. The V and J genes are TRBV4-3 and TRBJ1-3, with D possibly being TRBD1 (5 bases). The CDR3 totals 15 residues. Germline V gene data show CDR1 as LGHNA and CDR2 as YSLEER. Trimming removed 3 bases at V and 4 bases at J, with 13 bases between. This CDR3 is CASSQGLRGGNTIYF. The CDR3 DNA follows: TGCGCCAGCAGCCAGGGACTGCGCGGCGGAAACACCATATATTTT.

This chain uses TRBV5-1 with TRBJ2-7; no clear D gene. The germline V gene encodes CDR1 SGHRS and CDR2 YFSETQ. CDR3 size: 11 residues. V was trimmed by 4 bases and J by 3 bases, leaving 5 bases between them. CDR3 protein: CASSNLYEQYF. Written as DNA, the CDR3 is TGCGCCAGCAGCAATCTCTACGAGCAGTACTTC.

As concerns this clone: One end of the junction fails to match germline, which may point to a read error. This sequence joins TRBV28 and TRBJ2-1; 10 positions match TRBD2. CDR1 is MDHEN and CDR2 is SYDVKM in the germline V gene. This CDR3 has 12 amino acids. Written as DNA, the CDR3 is TGTGCCAGCAGTCCGGGGACTAGCGCTCTCGTCTTC. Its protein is CASSPGTSALVF.

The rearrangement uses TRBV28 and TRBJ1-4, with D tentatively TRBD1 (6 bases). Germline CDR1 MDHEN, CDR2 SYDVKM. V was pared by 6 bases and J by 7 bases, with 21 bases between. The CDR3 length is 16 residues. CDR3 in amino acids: CASSRPRQDISEKLFF. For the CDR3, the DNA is TGTGCCAGCAGCCGACCGCGACAGGATATATCTGAAAAACTGTTTTTT. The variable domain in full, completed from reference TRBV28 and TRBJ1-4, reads DVKVTQSSRYLVKRTGEKVFLECVQDMDHENMFWYRQDPGLGLRLIYFSYDVKMKEKGDIPEGYSVSREKKERFSLILESASTNQTSMYLCASSRPRQDISEKLFFGSGTQLSVL.

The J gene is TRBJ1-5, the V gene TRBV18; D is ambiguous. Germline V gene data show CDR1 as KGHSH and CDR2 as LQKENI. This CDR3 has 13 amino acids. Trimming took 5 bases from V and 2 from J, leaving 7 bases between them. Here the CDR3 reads CASSSQGNQPQHF. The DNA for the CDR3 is TGTGCCAGCTCATCCCAGGGCAATCAGCCCCAGCATTTT.

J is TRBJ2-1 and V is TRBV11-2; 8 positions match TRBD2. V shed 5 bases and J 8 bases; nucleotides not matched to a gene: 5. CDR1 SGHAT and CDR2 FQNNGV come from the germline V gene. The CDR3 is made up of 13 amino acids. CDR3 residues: CASSQTGGDEQFF. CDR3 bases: TGTGCCAGCAGCCAGACCGGGGGGGATGAGCAGTTCTTC.